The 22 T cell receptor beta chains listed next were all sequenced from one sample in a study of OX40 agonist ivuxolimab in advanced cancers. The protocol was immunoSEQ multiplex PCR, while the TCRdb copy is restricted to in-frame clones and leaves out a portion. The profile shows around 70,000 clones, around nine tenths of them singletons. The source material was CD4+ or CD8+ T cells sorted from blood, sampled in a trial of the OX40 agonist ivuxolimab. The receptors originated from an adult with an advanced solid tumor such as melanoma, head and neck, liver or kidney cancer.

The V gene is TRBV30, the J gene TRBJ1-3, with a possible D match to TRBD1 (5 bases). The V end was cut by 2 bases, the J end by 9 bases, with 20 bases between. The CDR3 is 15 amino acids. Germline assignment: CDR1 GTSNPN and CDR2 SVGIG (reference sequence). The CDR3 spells CAWSQGDLDPVTIYF. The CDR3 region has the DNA TGTGCCTGGAGTCAGGGTGACCTGGATCCTGTCACCATATATTTT.

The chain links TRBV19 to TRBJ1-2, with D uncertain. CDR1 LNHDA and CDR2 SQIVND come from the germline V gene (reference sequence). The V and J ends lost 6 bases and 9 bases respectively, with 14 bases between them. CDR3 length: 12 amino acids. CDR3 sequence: CASSLQAMSYTF. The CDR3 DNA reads TGTGCCAGTAGCCTCCAGGCGATGAGCTACACCTTC.

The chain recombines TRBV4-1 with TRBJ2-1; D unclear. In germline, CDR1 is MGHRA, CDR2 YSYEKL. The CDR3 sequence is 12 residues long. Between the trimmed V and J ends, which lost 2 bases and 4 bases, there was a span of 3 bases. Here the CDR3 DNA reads TGCGCCAGCAGCCAACGATACAATGAGCAGTTCTTC. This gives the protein CASSQRYNEQFF.

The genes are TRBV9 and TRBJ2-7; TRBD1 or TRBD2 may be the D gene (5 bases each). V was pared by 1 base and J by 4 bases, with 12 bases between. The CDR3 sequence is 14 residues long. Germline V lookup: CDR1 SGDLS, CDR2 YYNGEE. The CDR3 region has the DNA TGTGCCAGCAGCGTATCGCCTGGGACGTACGAGCAGTACTTC. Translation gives CASSVSPGTYEQYF.

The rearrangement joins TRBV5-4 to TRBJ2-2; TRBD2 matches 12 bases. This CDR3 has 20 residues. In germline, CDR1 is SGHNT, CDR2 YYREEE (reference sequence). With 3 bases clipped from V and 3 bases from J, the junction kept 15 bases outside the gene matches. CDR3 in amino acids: CASSYTGTGGLAGYTGELFF. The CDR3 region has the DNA TGTGCCAGCAGCTACACCGGGACAGGCGGACTAGCGGGGTACACCGGGGAGCTGTTTTTT.

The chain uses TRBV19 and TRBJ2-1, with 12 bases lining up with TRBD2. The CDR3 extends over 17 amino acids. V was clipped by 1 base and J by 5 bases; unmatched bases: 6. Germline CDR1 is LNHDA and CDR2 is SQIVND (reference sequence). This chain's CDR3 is CASSIGTSGGFHNEQFF. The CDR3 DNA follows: TGTGCCAGTAGTATAGGAACTAGCGGGGGGTTTCACAATGAGCAGTTCTTC.

The CDR3 region is CASSLEPATGELFF. The CDR3 DNA follows: TGTGCCAGCAGCTTAGAGCCGGCCACCGGGGAGCTGTTTTTT. V and J are TRBV7-9 and TRBJ2-2; D not resolved. The CDR3 contains 14 residues. The germline gives CDR1 SEHNR, CDR2 FQNEAQ (reference sequence). Trimming shortened V by 1 base and J by 4 bases, and 7 bases separated the two germline ends.

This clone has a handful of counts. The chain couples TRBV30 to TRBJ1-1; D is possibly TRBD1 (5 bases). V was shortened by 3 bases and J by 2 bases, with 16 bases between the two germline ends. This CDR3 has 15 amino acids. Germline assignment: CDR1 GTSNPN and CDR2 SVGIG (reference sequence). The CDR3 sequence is CAWSTKGRVNTEAFF. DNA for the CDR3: TGTGCCTGGAGCACCAAGGGACGTGTAAACACTGAAGCTTTCTTT.

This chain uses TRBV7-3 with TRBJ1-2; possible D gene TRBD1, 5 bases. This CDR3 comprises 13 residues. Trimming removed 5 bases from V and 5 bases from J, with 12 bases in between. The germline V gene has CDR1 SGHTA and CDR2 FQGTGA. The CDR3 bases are TGTGCCAGCAGCCCGGGACCGAAATATGGCTACACCTTC. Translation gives CASSPGPKYGYTF.

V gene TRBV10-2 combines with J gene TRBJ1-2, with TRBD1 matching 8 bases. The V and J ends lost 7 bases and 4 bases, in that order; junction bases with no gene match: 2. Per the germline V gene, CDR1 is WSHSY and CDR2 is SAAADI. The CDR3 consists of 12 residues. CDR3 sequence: CASKDRGYGYTF. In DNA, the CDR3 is TGCGCCAGCAAAGACAGGGGCTATGGCTACACCTTC.

In DNA form, the CDR3 reads TGTGCCAGCAGCCGAGGGACAGGGCCCTACGAGCAGTACTTC. It yields the protein CASSRGTGPYEQYF. This chain uses TRBV7-3 with TRBJ2-7, with 9 bases that match TRBD1. Unmatched junction bases numbered 4, after V lost 5 bases and J lost 2 bases. The CDR3 sequence is 14 residues long. Germline V lookup: CDR1 SGHTA, CDR2 FQGTGA.

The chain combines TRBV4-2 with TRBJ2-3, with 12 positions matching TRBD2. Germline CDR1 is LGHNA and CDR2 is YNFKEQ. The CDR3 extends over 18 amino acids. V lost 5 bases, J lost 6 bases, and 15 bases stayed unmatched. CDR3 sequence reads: CASSKSTTSGGRSDTQYF. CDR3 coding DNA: TGTGCCAGCAGCAAAAGTACCACTAGCGGGGGGCGGTCTGATACGCAGTATTTT.

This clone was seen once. This chain's CDR3 is CASNLGGAYEQYF. CDR3 DNA sequence: TGTGCCAGCAATCTCGGGGGGGCCTACGAGCAGTACTTC. The chain employs TRBV6-1 and TRBJ2-7; 8 nucleotides align to TRBD2. Germline-derived CDR1 and CDR2 are MNHNS and SASEGT. V lost 7 bases, J lost 2 bases, and 4 bases stayed unmatched. This CDR3 is 13 amino acids long.

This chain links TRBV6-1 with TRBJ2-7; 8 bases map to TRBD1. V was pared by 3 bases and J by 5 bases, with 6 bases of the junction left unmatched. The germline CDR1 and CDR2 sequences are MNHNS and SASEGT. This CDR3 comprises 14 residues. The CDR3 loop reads CASSDGRGLNEQYF. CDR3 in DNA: TGTGCCAGCAGTGATGGCAGGGGGCTCAACGAGCAGTACTTC.

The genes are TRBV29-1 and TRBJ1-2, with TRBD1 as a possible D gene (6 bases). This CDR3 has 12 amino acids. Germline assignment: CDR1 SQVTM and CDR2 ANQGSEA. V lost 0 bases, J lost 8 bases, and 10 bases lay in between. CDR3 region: CSVEDGGGGYTF. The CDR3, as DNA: TGCAGCGTTGAAGATGGCGGGGGCGGCTACACCTTC.

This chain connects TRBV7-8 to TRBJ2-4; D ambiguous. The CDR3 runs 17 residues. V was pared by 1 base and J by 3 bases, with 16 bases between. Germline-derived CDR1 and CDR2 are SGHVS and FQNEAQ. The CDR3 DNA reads TGTGCCAGCAGCTTAGGATTCTCCTTACCCGTCAAAAACATTCAGTACTTC. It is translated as CASSLGFSLPVKNIQYF. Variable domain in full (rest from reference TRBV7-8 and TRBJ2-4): GAGVSQSPRYKVAKRGQDVALRCDPISGHVSLFWYQQALGQGPEFLTYFQNEAQLDKSGLPSDRFFAERPEGSVSTLKIQRTQQEDSAVYLCASSLGFSLPVKNIQYFGAGTRLSVL.

The CDR3: CASSLPGAGGEETQYF. DNA for the CDR3: TGTGCCAGCAGTCTACCCGGAGCGGGGGGCGAAGAGACCCAGTACTTC. The chain combines TRBV7-8 with TRBJ2-5; TRBD2 matches at 9 bases. Germline trimming cut 6 bases from V and 3 bases from J; bases unmatched to any gene: 11. The CDR3 has 16 amino acids. The V gene's germline CDR1 is SGHVS and CDR2 FQNEAQ.

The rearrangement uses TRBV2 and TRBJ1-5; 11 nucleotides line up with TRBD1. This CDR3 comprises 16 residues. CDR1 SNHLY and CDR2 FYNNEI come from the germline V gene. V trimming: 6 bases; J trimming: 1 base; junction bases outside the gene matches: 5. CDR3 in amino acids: CASSGQGAGSNQPQHF. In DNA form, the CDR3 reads TGTGCCAGCAGCGGACAGGGGGCCGGAAGCAATCAGCCCCAGCATTTT.

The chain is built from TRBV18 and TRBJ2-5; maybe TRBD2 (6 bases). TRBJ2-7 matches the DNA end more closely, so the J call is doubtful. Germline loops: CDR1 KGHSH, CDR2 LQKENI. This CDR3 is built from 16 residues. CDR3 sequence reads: CASSPRAGMGSYEQYF. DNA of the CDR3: TGTGCCAGCTCACCACGGGCGGGGATGGGCTCCTACGAGCAGTACTTC.

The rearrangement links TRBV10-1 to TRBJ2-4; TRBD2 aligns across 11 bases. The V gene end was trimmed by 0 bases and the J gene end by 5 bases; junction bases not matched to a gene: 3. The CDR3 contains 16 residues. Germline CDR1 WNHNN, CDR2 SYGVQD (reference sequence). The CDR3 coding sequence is TGCGCCAGCAGTGAGTCAAGGACTAGCGGGCAAAACATTCAGTACTTC. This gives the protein CASSESRTSGQNIQYF.

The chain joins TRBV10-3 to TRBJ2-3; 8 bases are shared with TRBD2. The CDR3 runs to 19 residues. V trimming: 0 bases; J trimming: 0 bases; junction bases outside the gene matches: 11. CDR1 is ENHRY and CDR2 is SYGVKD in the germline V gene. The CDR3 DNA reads TGTGCCATCAGTGAGTCGACGGGCCGAGCGGGGGAAAGCACAGATACGCAGTATTTT. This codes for CAISESTGRAGESTDTQYF.

CDR3: CASSLGTTDTQYF. CDR3 nucleotide sequence: TGTGCCAGCAGCCTAGGGACTACCGATACGCAGTATTTT. The J gene is TRBJ2-3, the V gene TRBV5-6; 7 bases are a match to TRBD2. The V gene's germline CDR1 is SGHDT and CDR2 YYEEEE. J was trimmed by 6 bases and V by 4 bases; bases with no gene match: 5. The CDR3 extends over 13 amino acids. The variable domain in full, with the rest retrieved from reference TRBV5-6 and TRBJ2-3, is DAGVTQSPTHLIKTRGQQVTLRCSPKSGHDTVSWYQQALGQGPQFIFQYYEEEERQRGNFPDRFSGHQFPNYSSELNVNALLLGDSALYLCASSLGTTDTQYFGPGTRLTVL.